This entry describes one T cell receptor beta chain. This CDR3 region has 17 residues. Unmatched junction bases numbered 10, after V lost 5 bases and J lost 1 base. Germline values: CDR1 SGHNT, CDR2 YENEEA. During colonoscopy, one to two rectal pinch biopsies were collected. The entry originates in a study of pediatric ulcerative colitis. The method was immunoSEQ multiplex PCR; TCRdb's version includes in-frame clones alone and lacks a portion of them. The sample records more than 15,000 clones, just under 75% being singletons. The receptor comes from a girl between 5 and 17 years old with moderate ulcerative colitis. The source material was gut tissue. This chain connects TRBV11-3 to TRBJ2-2; 7 nucleotides match TRBD1. CDR3 nucleotides: TGTGCCAGCAGCCCTAGTCGTGGACAGGAGAACACCGGGGAGCTGTTTTTT. Translating it yields CASSPSRGQENTGELFF.